The entry that follows covers one TCR beta chain sequence. No antigen is known for it. The junction had 4 bases not matched to a gene; V was cut back by 4 bases and J by 6 bases. The CDR3 totals 15 residues. Germline CDR1 and CDR2: SGHRS and YFSETQ. The data are from a study of identical twins. Overall study results and limits: Out-of-frame alpha sequences shared by twins showed excess low generation probability.

Template switching added a universal primer binding site, and final cDNA carried unique molecular identifiers. In TCRdb, the 5' RACE reads were re-called with MiXCR into one record per CDR3 protein. The sample carries hundreds of thousands of distinct CDR3 sequences, approximately 20% recorded once. These data also featured in a second study, about yellow fever vaccine responses in identical twins.

V and J are TRBV5-1 and TRBJ2-2, with TRBD1 identical over 12 bases. Material: CD4+ T cells sorted from blood. The clonotype was recovered from a woman aged 18-29 years in good health. CDR3 amino acids: CASSTGQGAAGELFF. In DNA form, the CDR3 reads TGCGCCAGCAGCACGGGACAGGGGGCAGCCGGGGAGCTGTTTTTT.